What follows are 13 T cell receptor beta chains derived from one specimen sequenced in a study of molecular identifiers for immune sequencing clone quantification. TCRdb independently ran MiXCR on the PCR reads; one entry per CDR3 protein. The sample lists fewer than 350,000 distinct CDR3 sequences; roughly a quarter were seen once. Sequencing was done on a sample of naive CD8+ T cells from blood, with Jurkat cell RNA spiked in. The subset was: FACS-sorted CD8+CD4-CCR7+CD45RA+ naive T cells. These receptors originate from a human donor in good health. Some libraries in this study had Jurkat cell RNA spiked in.

This clonotype has at least ten counts. The V call is TRBV29-1, the J call TRBJ2-2; 9 bases match TRBD1. The germline gives CDR1 SQVTM, CDR2 ANQGSEA. There are 13 residues in the CDR3. J was trimmed by 1 base and V by 7 bases; bases with no gene match: 1. This chain's CDR3 is CSGTGVNTGELFF. The CDR3 coding sequence is TGCAGCGGGACAGGGGTGAACACCGGGGAGCTGTTTTTT.

The gene calls are TRBV4-2 and TRBJ2-5; 7 positions match TRBD2. The CDR3 loop spans 16 amino acids. Losses at the gene ends were 11 bases for V and 9 bases for J; bases not matched to a gene: 24. The germline gives CDR1 LGHNA, CDR2 YNFKEQ. The CDR3, as DNA: TGTGCCCGCCGCCAAGAAAGGCGGGAGCTTGTGGCGCCCCAGTACTTC. It is translated as CARRQERRELVAPQYF.

This clonotype has a handful of counts. This chain joins TRBV7-2 and TRBJ2-1; D perhaps matches TRBD2 (5 bases). Trimming removed 11 bases at V and 7 bases at J, with 18 bases between. In germline, CDR1 is SGHTA, CDR2 FQGNSA. The CDR3 totals 13 residues. CDR3 loop: CACTPGVMNEQFF. The CDR3 DNA reads TGTGCCTGCACCCCCGGGGTTATGAATGAGCAGTTCTTC.

This clonotype showed up just once. A read error is possible here, since a much larger clone lies one base away. The chain combines TRBV13 with TRBJ1-3, with a possible D match to TRBD1 (5 bases). This CDR3 contains 14 residues. CDR1 is PRHDT, CDR2 FYEKMQ, per germline (reference sequence). Here the CDR3 DNA reads TGTGCCAGCAGCTTCAGGGACTCTGGAAACACCATACATTTT. It translates to CASSFRDSGNTIHF.

This clonotype appeared a few times. V and J are TRBV5-6 and TRBJ2-7; 11 bases match TRBD2. This CDR3 is 15 amino acids long. Per germline, CDR1 SGHDT and CDR2 YYEEEE. V shed 0 bases and J 3 bases; nucleotides not matched to a gene: 2. The CDR3 spells CASSLAGTSGYEQYF. CDR3 sequence (DNA): TGTGCCAGCAGCTTGGCCGGGACTAGCGGCTACGAGCAGTACTTC.

This clonotype appeared a few times. The V and J genes are TRBV7-6 and TRBJ2-1, with 8 bases aligning to TRBD2. Trimming took 1 base from V and 6 from J; bases not matched to a gene: 5. CDR1 is SGHVS, CDR2 FNYEAQ, per germline. The CDR3 is 15 residues long. CDR3 protein: CASSLGGGSVNEQFF. DNA of the CDR3: TGTGCCAGCAGCTTAGGCGGGGGGTCCGTCAATGAGCAGTTCTTC.

This clonotype has a count of ten or more. This chain links TRBV7-9 with TRBJ1-1; 9 nucleotides match TRBD1. J was trimmed by 11 bases and V by 5 bases; bases with no gene match: 6. CDR1 and CDR2 from the germline V gene are SEHNR and FQNEAQ (reference sequence). This CDR3 contains 12 residues. CDR3 in amino acids: CASSARTGEAFF. The DNA for the CDR3 is TGTGCCAGCAGCGCCCGGACAGGGGAGGCTTTCTTT. Supplemented by reference TRBV7-9 and TRBJ1-1, the full variable domain reads DTGVSQNPRHKITKRGQNVTFRCDPISEHNRLYWYRQTLGQGPEFLTYFQNEAQLEKSRLLSDRFSAERPKGSFSTLEIQRTEQGDSAMYLCASSARTGEAFFGQGTRLTVV.

This clonotype was found many times. The chain employs TRBV6-2 or TRBV6-3 and TRBJ2-7; D remains ambiguous. The CDR3 contains 11 residues. Trimming took 2 bases from V and 2 from J, leaving 1 base between them. Germline V CDR1 and CDR2: MNHEY, SVGEGT. CDR3 amino acids: CASSYTYEQYF. The CDR3, as DNA: TGTGCCAGCAGTTACACCTACGAGCAGTACTTC.

The chain joins TRBV27 to TRBJ1-1, with 8 bases identical to TRBD1. With 5 bases clipped from V and 0 bases from J, the junction kept 5 bases outside the gene matches. The CDR3 length is 15 residues. Germline CDR1 and CDR2: MNHEY and SMNVEV (reference sequence). CDR3 sequence (DNA): TGTGCCAGCAGTCCCACGACAGGGGTGAACACTGAAGCTTTCTTT. Protein sequence: CASSPTTGVNTEAFF.

This clonotype has at least ten counts. This chain links TRBV12-3 or TRBV12-4 with TRBJ1-5; the D gene is possibly TRBD1 (5 bases). The CDR3 is 13 residues long. V dropped 6 bases and J dropped 0 bases, with 6 bases sitting between them. The CDR3 coding sequence is TGTGCCAGCAGAGACAGTAGCAATCAGCCCCAGCATTTT. Its translation is CASRDSSNQPQHF.

The chain links TRBV6-5 to TRBJ2-6; D gene ambiguous. The CDR3 totals 17 residues. Germline V gives CDR1 MNHEY, CDR2 SVGAGI. Deletions cut 0 bases from V and 0 bases from J, with 9 bases between. CDR3 nucleotides: TGTGCCAGCAGTTACTCAAAGGTGGGCTCTGGGGCCAACGTCCTGACTTTC. This encodes CASSYSKVGSGANVLTF.

The chain combines TRBV7-9 with TRBJ2-7; D is undetermined. V lost 4 bases to trimming and J lost 2 bases, with 15 bases between them. The CDR3 totals 15 residues. CDR1 and CDR2 from the germline V gene are SEHNR and FQNEAQ (reference sequence). The CDR3 DNA is TGTGCCAGCAGCTCCCGGGCCGTAGGAGCCTACGAGCAGTACTTC. Its translation is CASSSRAVGAYEQYF.

This clonotype was picked up a small number of times. This rearrangement joins TRBV7-6 to TRBJ2-1; D gene uncertain. The germline V gene has CDR1 SGHVS and CDR2 FNYEAQ. V was cut by 2 bases and J by 0 bases, with 11 bases left in between. The CDR3 sequence is 16 residues long. DNA for the CDR3: TGTGCCAGCAGCTTAAGCCCCCTGAGCTCCTACAATGAGCAGTTCTTC. Translation gives CASSLSPLSSYNEQFF.